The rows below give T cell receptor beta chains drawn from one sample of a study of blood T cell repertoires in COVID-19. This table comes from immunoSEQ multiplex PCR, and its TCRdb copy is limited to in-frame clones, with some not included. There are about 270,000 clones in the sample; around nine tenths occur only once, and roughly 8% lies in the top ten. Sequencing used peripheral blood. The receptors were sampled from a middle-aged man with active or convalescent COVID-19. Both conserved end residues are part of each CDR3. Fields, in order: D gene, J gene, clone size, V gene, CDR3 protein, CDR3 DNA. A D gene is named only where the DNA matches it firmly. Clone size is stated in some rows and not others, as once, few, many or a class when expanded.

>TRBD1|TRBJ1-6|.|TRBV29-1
CSGRTGGDNSPLHF
TGCAGCGGAAGGACAGGAGGGGATAATTCACCCCTCCACTTT
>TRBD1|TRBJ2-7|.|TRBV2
CASSDPGQGAYEQYF
TGTGCCAGCAGTGATCCGGGACAGGGAGCCTACGAGCAGTACTTC
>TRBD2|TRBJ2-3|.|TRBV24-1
CATSDLITSGTRGTQYF
TGTGCCACCAGTGATTTAATAACTAGCGGGACTCGGGGTACGCAGTATTTT
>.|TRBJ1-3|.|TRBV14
CASSQAVPSGNTIYF
TGTGCCAGCAGCCAAGCGGTACCTTCTGGAAACACCATATATTTT
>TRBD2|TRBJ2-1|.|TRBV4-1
CASSHSKASGSYNEQFF
TGCGCCAGCAGCCACTCTAAAGCTAGCGGGAGCTACAATGAGCAGTTCTTC
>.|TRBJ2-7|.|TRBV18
CASSRQDYYEQYF
TGTGCCAGCTCCCGCCAGGACTACTACGAGCAGTACTTC
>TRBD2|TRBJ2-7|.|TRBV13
CASSPAGTAGGPYEQYF
TGTGCCAGCAGCCCAGCGGGGACAGCGGGGGGCCCCTACGAGCAGTACTTC
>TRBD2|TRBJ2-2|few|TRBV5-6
CASSLGVLAGALNGELFF
TGTGCCAGCAGCTTGGGCGTCCTAGCGGGAGCGTTGAACGGGGAGCTGTTTTTT
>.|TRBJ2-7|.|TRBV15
CATSRDSQYEQYF
TGTGCCACCAGCAGGGACTCCCAGTACGAGCAGTACTTC
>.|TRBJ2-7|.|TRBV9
CASSDTGMGDQYF
TGTGCCAGCAGCGACACAGGGATGGGGGACCAGTACTTC
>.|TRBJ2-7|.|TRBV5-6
CASSLAWANYEQYF
TGTGCCAGCAGCTTGGCATGGGCCAACTACGAGCAGTACTTC
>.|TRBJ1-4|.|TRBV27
CASRSGVTNEKLFF
TGTGCCAGCCGGTCAGGGGTTACTAATGAAAAACTGTTTTTT
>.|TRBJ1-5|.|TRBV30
CAWSPGVSNQPQHF
TGTGCCTGGAGTCCAGGGGTTAGCAATCAGCCCCAGCATTTT
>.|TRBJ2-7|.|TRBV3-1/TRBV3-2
CASSQEAVSYEQYF
TGTGCCAGCAGCCAAGAGGCAGTCTCCTACGAGCAGTACTTC
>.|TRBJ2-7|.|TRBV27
CASSPRDSPYEQYF
TGTGCCAGCAGTCCTCGGGACTCACCCTACGAGCAGTACTTC
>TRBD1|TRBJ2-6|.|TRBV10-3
CAISDRTGVFSGANVLTF
TGTGCCATCAGTGATAGGACAGGGGTTTTCTCTGGGGCCAACGTCCTGACTTTC
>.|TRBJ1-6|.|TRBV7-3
CASSLNSGVDSPLHF
TGTGCCAGCAGCTTAAACTCAGGGGTAGATTCACCCCTCCACTTT
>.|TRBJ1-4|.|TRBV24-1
CATSDISGAGPDEKLFF
TGTGCCACCAGTGACATCTCAGGGGCAGGACCCGACGAAAAACTGTTTTTT
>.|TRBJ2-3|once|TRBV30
CAWSGRQPAAQYF
TGTGCCTGGAGTGGCCGCCAGCCGGCGGCGCAGTATTTT
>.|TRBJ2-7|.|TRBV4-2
CASSQVTGEQYF
TGTGCCAGCAGCCAAGTTACGGGCGAGCAGTACTTC
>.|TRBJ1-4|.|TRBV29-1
CSVAPAGTTNEKLFF
TGCAGCGTTGCTCCTGCGGGGACAACTAATGAAAAACTGTTTTTT
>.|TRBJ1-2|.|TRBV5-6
CASSLVMEGGGYTF
TGTGCCAGCAGCTTGGTTATGGAGGGTGGAGGCTACACCTTC
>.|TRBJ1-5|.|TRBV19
CASREGNQPQHF
TGTGCCAGTAGGGAGGGCAATCAGCCCCAGCATTTT
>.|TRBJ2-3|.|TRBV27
CASSPPRAARTDTQYF
TGTGCCAGCAGCCCGCCGCGGGCAGCCCGCACAGATACGCAGTATTTT
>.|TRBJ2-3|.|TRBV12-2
CASRLAWTSGDPSTDTQYF
TGTGCAAGTCGCTTAGCATGGACTAGCGGCGATCCTAGCACAGATACGCAGTATTTT
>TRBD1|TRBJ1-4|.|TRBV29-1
CSVRQGASTNEKLFF
TGCAGCGTAAGACAGGGCGCTTCGACTAATGAAAAACTGTTTTTT
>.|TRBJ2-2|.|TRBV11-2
CASSLGPRTGELFF
TGTGCCAGCAGCTTGGGGCCCAGGACCGGGGAGCTGTTTTTT
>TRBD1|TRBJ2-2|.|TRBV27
CASSLRGDRGLTGELFF
TGTGCCAGCAGTTTACGGGGGGACAGGGGGCTCACCGGGGAGCTGTTTTTT
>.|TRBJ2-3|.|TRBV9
CASSATTDTQYF
TGTGCCAGCAGCGCGACTACAGATACGCAGTATTTT
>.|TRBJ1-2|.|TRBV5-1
CASSLVVGGATYGYTF
TGCGCCAGCAGCTTGGTTGTAGGAGGGGCTACCTATGGCTACACCTTC
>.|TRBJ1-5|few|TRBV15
CATSRRRGNQPQHF
TGTGCCACCAGCAGACGCCGAGGCAATCAGCCCCAGCATTTT
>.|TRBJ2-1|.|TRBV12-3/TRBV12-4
CASSRTYNEQFF
TGTGCCAGCAGTCGGACATACAATGAGCAGTTCTTC
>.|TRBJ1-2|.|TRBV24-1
CATSDSGTTDGYTF
TGTGCCACCAGTGATTCAGGGACAACGGATGGCTACACCTTC
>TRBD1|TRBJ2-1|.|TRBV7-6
CASSGKGAPGRHNEQFF
TGTGCCAGCAGCGGAAAGGGGGCCCCCGGAAGACACAACGAGCAGTTCTTC
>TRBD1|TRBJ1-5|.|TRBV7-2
CASSQGQGSQPQHF
TGTGCCAGCAGCCAGGGACAGGGAAGTCAGCCCCAGCATTTT
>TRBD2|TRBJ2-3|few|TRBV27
CASSFRGGRTDTQYF
TGTGCCAGCAGTTTCCGGGGGGGCCGCACAGATACGCAGTATTTT
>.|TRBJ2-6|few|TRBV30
CAWRQGAGANVLTF
TGTGCCTGGAGACAGGGTGCTGGGGCCAACGTCCTGACTTTC
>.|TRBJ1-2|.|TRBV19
CASHKNRQRRGFYGYTF
TGTGCCAGCCATAAAAATCGACAGCGGAGGGGTTTCTATGGCTACACCTTC
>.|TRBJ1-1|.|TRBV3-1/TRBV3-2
CASSLQAGDTEAFF
TGTGCCAGCAGCCTTCAAGCAGGGGACACTGAAGCTTTCTTT
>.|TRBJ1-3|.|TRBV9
CASMDSAGNTIYF
TGTGCCAGCATGGACAGTGCTGGAAACACCATATATTTT
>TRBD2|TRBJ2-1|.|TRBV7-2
CASSLGTSGSSSYNEQFF
TGTGCCAGCAGCTTAGGTACTAGCGGGTCCAGCTCCTACAATGAGCAGTTCTTC
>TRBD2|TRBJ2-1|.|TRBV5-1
CASSLGSSGENEQFF
TGCGCCAGCAGCTTGGGTTCTAGCGGGGAGAATGAGCAGTTCTTC
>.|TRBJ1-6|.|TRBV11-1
CASRWGSAGNSPLHF
TGTGCCAGCCGGTGGGGCTCCGCGGGAAATTCACCCCTCCACTTT
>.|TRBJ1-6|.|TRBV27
CASRPRGSYNSPLHF
TGTGCCAGCAGACCGCGAGGCTCCTATAATTCACCCCTCCACTTT
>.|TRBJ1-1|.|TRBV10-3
CAISSGGRAFF
TGTGCCATCAGTAGCGGGGGACGGGCTTTCTTT
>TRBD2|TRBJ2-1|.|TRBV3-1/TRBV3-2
CASSQEATSGINEQFF
TGTGCCAGCAGCCAAGAGGCGACTAGCGGGATTAATGAGCAGTTCTTC
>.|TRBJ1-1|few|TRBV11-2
CASSGPGHTNTEAFF
TGTGCCAGCAGCGGTCCGGGACACACCAACACTGAAGCTTTCTTT
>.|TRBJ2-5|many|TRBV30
CAWKGEGETQYF
TGTGCCTGGAAGGGAGAAGGGGAGACCCAGTACTTC
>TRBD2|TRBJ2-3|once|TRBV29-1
CSVTGGWGESGADTQYF
TGCAGCGTTACCGGGGGGTGGGGAGAGTCTGGTGCAGATACGCAGTATTTT
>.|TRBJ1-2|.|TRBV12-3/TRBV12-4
CASSPLPGDGYTF
TGTGCCAGCAGCCCTCTTCCAGGGGATGGCTACACCTTC
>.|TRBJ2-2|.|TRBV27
CASSPGEAHLTGELFF
TGTGCCAGCAGTCCGGGGGAAGCACACCTGACCGGGGAGCTGTTTTTT
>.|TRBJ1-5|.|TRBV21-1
CASSKDGGDKPETYQPQHF
TGTGCCAGCAGCAAAGATGGTGGGGACAAACCGGAGACCTATCAGCCCCAGCATTTT